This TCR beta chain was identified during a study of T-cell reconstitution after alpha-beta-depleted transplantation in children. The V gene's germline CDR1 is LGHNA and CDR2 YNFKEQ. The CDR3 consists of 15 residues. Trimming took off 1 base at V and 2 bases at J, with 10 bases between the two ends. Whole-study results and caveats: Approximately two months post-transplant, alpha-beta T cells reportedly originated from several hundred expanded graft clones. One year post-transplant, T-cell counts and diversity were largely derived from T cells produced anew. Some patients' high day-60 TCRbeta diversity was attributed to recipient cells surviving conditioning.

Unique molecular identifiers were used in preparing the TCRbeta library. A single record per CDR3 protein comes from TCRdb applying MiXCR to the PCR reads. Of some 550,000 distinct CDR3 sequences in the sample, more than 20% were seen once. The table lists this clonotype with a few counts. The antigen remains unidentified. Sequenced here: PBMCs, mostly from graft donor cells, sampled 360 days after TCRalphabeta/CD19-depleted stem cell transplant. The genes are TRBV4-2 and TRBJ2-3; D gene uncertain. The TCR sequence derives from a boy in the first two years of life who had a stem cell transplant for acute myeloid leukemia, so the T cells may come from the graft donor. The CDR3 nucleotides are TGTGCCAGCAGCCAAGGACGGAAGCTCACAGATACGCAGTATTTT. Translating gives CASSQGRKLTDTQYF.